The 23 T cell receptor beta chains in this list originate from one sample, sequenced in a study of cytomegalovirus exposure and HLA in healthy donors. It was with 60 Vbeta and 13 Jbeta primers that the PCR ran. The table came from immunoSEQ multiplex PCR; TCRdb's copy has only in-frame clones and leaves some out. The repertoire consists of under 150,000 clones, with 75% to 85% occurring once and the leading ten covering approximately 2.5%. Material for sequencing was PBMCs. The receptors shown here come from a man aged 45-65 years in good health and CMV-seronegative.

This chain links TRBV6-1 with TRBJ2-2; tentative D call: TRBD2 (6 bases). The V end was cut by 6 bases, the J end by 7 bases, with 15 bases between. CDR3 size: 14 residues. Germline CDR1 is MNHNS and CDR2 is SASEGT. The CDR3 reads CASSADMGLGELFF. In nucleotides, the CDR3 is TGTGCCAGCAGCGCCGATATGGGACTCGGGGAGCTGTTTTTT.

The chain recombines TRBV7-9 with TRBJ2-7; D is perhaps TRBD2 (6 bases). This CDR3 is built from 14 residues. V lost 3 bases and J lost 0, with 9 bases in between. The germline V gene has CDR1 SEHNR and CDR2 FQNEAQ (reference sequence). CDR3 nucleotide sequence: TGTGCCAGCAGCTTTCGGGGGTTCTCCTACGAGCAGTACTTC. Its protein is CASSFRGFSYEQYF.

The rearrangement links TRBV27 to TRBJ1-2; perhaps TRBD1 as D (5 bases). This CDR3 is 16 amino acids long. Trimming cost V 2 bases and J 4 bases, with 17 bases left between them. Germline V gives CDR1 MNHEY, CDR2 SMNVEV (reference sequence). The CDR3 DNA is TGTGCCAGCAGTTTAGGACCCTCCGGGACTACCTATGGCTACACCTTC. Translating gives CASSLGPSGTTYGYTF.

The CDR3: CASSQELFGYNEQFF. The CDR3 nucleotides are TGCGCCAGCAGCCAAGAACTCTTTGGCTACAATGAGCAGTTCTTC. The V and J genes are TRBV4-1 and TRBJ2-1; D is unclear. Trimming cost V 0 bases and J 3 bases, with 9 bases left between them. This CDR3 has 15 amino acids. The V gene's germline CDR1 is MGHRA and CDR2 YSYEKL.

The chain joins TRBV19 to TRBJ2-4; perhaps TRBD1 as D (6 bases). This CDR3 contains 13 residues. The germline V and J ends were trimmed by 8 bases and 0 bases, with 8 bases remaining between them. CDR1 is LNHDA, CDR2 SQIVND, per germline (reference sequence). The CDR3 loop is CASQGIAKNIQYF. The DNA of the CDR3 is TGTGCCAGTCAGGGGATAGCCAAAAACATTCAGTACTTC.

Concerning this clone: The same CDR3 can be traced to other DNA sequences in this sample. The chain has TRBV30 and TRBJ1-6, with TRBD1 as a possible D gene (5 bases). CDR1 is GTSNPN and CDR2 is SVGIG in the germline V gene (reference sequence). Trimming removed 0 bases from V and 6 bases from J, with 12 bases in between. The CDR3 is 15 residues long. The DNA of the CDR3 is TGTGCCTGGAGTGTAGTTCAGGGCAGTAATTCACCCCTCCACTTT. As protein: CAWSVVQGSNSPLHF.

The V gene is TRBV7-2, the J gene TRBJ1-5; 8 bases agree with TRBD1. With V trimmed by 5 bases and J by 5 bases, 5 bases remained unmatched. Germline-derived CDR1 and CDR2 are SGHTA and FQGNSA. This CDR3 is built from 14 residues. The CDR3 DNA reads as TGTGCCAGCAGCCGGACAGGGCCCGATCAGCCCCAGCATTTT. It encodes CASSRTGPDQPQHF.

Written as DNA, the CDR3 is TGTGCCAGCAGTTACCGGGGACTAGGAGACGACAATGAGCAGTTCTTC. Translating it yields CASSYRGLGDDNEQFF. J is TRBJ2-1 and V is TRBV6-5, with 8 bases matching TRBD2. From germline, CDR1 is MNHEY and CDR2 SVGAGI. V trimming: 2 bases; J trimming: 5 bases; junction bases outside the gene matches: 8. The CDR3 covers 16 residues.

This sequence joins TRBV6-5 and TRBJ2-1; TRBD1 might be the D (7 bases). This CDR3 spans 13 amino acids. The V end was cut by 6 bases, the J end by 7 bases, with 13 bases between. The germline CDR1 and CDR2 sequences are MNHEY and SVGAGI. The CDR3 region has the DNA TGTGCCAGCAGGAAGGGGGCGGGAAATGAGCAGTTCTTC. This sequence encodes CASRKGAGNEQFF.

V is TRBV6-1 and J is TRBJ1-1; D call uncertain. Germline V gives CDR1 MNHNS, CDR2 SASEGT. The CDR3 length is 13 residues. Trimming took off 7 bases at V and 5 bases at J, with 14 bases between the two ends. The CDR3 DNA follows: TGTGCCAGCATCTTAGTAGGGAGTACTGAAGCTTTCTTT. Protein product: CASILVGSTEAFF.

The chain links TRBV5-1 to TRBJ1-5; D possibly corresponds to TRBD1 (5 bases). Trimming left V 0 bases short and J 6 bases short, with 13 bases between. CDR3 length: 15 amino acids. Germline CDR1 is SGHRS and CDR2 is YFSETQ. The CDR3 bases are TGCGCCAGCAGCTTGGCCCCGGGGGGGGGTCAGCCCCAGCATTTT. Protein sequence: CASSLAPGGGQPQHF.

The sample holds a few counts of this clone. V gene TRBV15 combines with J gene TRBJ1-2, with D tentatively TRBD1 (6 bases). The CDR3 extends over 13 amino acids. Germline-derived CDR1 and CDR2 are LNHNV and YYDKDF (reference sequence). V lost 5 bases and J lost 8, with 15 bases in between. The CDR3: CATSQGTGGGYTF. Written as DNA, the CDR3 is TGTGCCACCAGCCAGGGGACGGGTGGAGGCTACACCTTC.

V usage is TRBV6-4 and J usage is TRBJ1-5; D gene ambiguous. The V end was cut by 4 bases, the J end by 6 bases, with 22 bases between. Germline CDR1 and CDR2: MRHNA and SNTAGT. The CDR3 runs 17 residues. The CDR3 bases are TGTGCCAGCAGTGTCCAACTCGTAGCAGTGCCAGTTCAGCCCCAGCATTTT. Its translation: CASSVQLVAVPVQPQHF.

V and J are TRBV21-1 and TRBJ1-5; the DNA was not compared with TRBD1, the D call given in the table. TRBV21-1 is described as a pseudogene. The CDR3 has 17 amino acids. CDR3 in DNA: TGTGCCAGCAGCAAGGGCCTAGGACAGGGTAGCAATCAGCCCCAGCATTTT. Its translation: CASSKGLGQGSNQPQHF.

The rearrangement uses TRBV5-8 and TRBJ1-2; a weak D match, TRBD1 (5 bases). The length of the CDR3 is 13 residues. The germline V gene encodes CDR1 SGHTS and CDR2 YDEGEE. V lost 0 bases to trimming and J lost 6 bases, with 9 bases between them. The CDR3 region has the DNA TGTGCCAGCAGCTTGGGAGACAGTCATGGCTACACCTTC. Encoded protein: CASSLGDSHGYTF.

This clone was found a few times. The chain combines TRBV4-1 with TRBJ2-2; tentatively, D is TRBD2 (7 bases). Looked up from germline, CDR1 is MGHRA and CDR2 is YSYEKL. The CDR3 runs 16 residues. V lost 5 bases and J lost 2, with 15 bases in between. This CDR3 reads CASSKIGGLNTGELFF. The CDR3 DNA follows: TGCGCCAGCAGCAAAATCGGGGGGCTTAACACCGGGGAGCTGTTTTTT.

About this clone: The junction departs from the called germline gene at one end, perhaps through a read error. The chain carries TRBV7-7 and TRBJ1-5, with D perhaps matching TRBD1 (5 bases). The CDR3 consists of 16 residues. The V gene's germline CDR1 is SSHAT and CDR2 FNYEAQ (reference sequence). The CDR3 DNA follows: TGTGCTAGCACCCGGGGGGGGGAAAACTATAATCAGCCCCAGCATTTT. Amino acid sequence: CASTRGGENYNQPQHF.

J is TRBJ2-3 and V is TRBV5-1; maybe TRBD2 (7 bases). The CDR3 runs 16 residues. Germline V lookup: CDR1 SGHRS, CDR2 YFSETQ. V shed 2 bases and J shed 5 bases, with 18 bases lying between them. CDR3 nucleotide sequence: TGCGCCAGCAGCTTACTACAGGGCTCGGGGGGAGATACGCAGTATTTT. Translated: CASSLLQGSGGDTQYF.

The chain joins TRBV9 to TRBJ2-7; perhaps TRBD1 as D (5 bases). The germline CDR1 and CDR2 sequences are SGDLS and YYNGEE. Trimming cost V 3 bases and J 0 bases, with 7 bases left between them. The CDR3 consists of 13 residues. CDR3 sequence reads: CASSGGNSYEQYF. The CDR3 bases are TGTGCCAGCAGCGGGGGCAACTCCTACGAGCAGTACTTC.

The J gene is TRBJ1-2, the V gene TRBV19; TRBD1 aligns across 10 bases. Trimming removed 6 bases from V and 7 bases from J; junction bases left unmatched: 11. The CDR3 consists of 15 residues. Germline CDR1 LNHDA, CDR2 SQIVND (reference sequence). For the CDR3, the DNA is TGTGCCAGTAGAGCTGGGACAGGGGCACTTGTTGGCTACACCTTC. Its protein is CASRAGTGALVGYTF.

The CDR3 is CASSLALQSTDTQYF. The CDR3 region has the DNA TGTGCCAGCAGCTTGGCCTTGCAGAGCACAGATACGCAGTATTTT. The genes are TRBV5-8 and TRBJ2-3; D uncertain. Trimming took 0 bases from V and 0 from J, leaving 8 bases between them. CDR1 and CDR2 from the germline V gene are SGHTS and YDEGEE. The CDR3 consists of 15 residues.

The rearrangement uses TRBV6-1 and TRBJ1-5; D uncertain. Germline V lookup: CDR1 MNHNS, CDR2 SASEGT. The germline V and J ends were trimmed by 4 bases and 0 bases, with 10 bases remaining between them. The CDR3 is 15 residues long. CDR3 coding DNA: TGTGCCAGCAGTGTTGGCAGTCATAGCAATCAGCCCCAGCATTTT. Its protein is CASSVGSHSNQPQHF.

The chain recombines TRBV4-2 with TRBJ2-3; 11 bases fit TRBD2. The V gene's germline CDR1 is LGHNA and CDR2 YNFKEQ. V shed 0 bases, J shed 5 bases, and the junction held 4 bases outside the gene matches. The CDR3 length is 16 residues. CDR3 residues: CASSQELAGGLDTQYF. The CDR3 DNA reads TGTGCCAGCAGCCAAGAGCTAGCGGGGGGCCTAGATACGCAGTATTTT.